The present T cell receptor beta chain was sequenced within a study of cytomegalovirus exposure and HLA in healthy donors. 60 Vbeta and 13 Jbeta primers were used in PCR. Profiled with immunoSEQ multiplex PCR; TCRdb holds only in-frame clones, not every one. The sample contains 100,000 to 150,000 clones, approximately 84% of which appear only once. Trimming took 3 bases from V and 0 from J, leaving 18 bases between them. This CDR3 spans 17 amino acids. Whereas donors were nominally healthy upon sampling, unrecorded immune exposures were probable. The TCR comes from a boy younger than 10 in good health and CMV-seronegative. The gene calls are TRBV5-3 and TRBJ1-1, with unresolved D. TRBV5-3 is designated an ORF whose function remains uncertain. Sequencing used PBMCs. The CDR3 reads CARSSPPRFLMNTEAFF. DNA for the CDR3: TGTGCCAGAAGCTCTCCCCCCCGGTTTCTTATGAACACTGAAGCTTTCTTT.